This T cell receptor (beta chain) originates from a study of shared clonotypes between healthy human individuals (dated by TCRdb to the early 2020s). Regarding the research as a whole: A couple of women and three men aged 18 to 49 years were included in the cohort. Per donor, three plates each were used for CD4 naive and CD4 memory, two for CD8 naive, and one for CD8 memory. To estimate repertoire size and how much clonotypes are shared between individuals, the study performed deep sequencing of blood TCR repertoires from about five healthy adults. To increase sequencing depth and limit assay-specific biases, different laboratories used diverse techniques to prepare libraries and sequence TCR repertoires. Leukapheresis yielded between about 0.94 and 10 billion PBMCs per donor.

Spanning cysteine to phenylalanine, the CDR3 consists of 13 amino acids. Only the CDR3 DNA stays, 39 bases, in frame from base 1. Trimming takes 3 bases from V and 4 bases from J, and the germline ends sit 8 bases apart. Based on the germline V gene, the CDR1 and CDR2 sequences are MDHEN and SYDVKM. Healthy HIV-negative adults with no recently reported acute infections or vaccinations were included as donors. Only Caucasian adults living in Nashville, Tennessee, USA were represented among the donors. CD4+ T cells were enriched by magnetic negative selection, after which naive cells were positively selected on CD45RA and the negative fraction was taken as the memory subset. Blood was obtained by leukapheresis, after which PBMCs were separated by Ficoll-Histopaque density gradient centrifugation and cryopreserved in liquid nitrogen vapor phase. Analytical flow cytometry was used to check the purity and quantity of each magnetically sorted T cell population. From each sorted fraction, genomic DNA was isolated and quantified by UV absorbance on a Nanodrop 2000c.

Using the deep immunoSEQ assay, TCR CDR3 regions were amplified from genomic DNA by multiplex PCR. Genomic DNA extracted from each cell subset was distributed evenly over all wells of several immunoSEQ 96-well plates, and each plate served as one replicate. Each replicate PCR for sorted subsets received 200 ng genomic DNA, equal to 28,000 or so T cell genomes. Purified libraries were measured with a Qubit 3.0 fluorometer, size-checked on a Bioanalyzer 2100, and measured again with the KAPA Library Quantification kit. Every immunoSEQ 96-well plate was sequenced on a separate single-read 150-cycle Illumina NextSeq 550 flow cell. The authors' analysis ran thus. The immunoSEQ output contained only junctional sequences without quality scores, so filtering could not match that applied to full-length reads. Sequences were annotated with PyIR, a Python wrapper for IgBLAST v1.9, and V/J genes and CDR3 were assigned using IMGT germline references. Reads were removed for weak V/J assignments (E-value above 1e-6), missing CDR3, stop codons, out-of-frame junctions, or ambiguous translated residues. V3J clonotypes were defined as sequences sharing an identical inferred V gene, J gene, and CDR3 amino acid sequence. Percentage overlap between repertoires was computed as shared unique clonotypes divided by the size of the smaller repertoire. Richness of each repertoire was evaluated using RTK rarefaction, the Chao1 estimator, and Recon v2.1 estimates of unobserved clonotypes. Generation probabilities for all TCRbeta clonotypes obtained by the gDNA method from a handful of donors were computed using OLGA. TCRdb stores this immuneACCESS table with in-frame sequences only. Part of the clones is absent; in the studies checked, under half of the shortfall reflects unresolved V genes, and no reason is known for the rest. The V and J calls and clone size come from that table; D and trimming were worked out from the DNA. The sample table lists about 1.5 million clones, about 96% of them with a count of one. Of the sample, approximately 1.1% is held by the ten largest clones.

Comments on this clone: The specificity of this receptor is unknown. Base-call qualities are not available, and no considerably larger clone is one nucleotide away.

Beyond this particular receptor, the publication reports: Across four donors, roughly 5% of naive CD4, roughly 3.4% of naive CD8, 2% to 2.5% of memory CD4, and about 0.4% of memory CD8 clonotypes were shared. Because the study included only a small number of donors, the genetic and exposure-history diversity represented was limited. Incomplete sequencing was indicated by rarefaction of sorted-subset datasets, despite the large sequencing depth. Sampling was restricted to blood, and TCR repertoires in tissues likely differ from the TCR repertoires found in blood. Clonotypes shared by all four sorted-subset donors showed higher generation probabilities than non-shared clonotypes. Pairwise subsampling indicated that sequencing depth was expected to affect the degree of clonotype sharing among donors. Naive subsets generally had larger estimated clonotype richness than memory subsets did.

The sequence was obtained from a young man in good health. The chain is encoded by TRBV28 joined to TRBJ2-3, with the D gene uncertain. What was sequenced was naive CD4+ T cells sorted from blood. Taken with the paper, the label for cell subset or site translates to: CD45RA+ positively selected. The CDR3 region has the sequence CASSLEKSDTQYF. The nucleotide sequence is TGTGCCAGCAGTTTGGAGAAATCAGATACGCAGTATTTT.